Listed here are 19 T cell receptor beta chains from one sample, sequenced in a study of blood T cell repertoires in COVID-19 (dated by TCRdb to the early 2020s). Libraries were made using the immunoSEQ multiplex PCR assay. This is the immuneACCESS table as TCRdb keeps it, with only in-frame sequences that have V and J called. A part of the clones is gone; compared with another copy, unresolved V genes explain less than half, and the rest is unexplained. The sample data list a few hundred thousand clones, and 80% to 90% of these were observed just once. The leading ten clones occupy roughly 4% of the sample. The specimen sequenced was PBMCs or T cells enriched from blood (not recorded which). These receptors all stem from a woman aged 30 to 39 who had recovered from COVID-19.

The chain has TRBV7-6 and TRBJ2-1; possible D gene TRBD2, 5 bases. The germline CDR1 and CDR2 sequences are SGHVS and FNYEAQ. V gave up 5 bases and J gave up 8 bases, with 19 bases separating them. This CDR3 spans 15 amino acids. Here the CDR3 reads CASSAGLGKVDEQFF. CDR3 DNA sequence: TGTGCCAGCAGCGCCGGACTGGGTAAGGTGGATGAGCAGTTCTTC.

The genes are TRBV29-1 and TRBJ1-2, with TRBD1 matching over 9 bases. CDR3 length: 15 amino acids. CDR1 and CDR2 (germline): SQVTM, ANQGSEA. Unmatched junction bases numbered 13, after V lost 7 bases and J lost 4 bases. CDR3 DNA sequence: TGCAGCGGGATTATACAGGGGGCGCTTGGCTATGGCTACACCTTC. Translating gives CSGIIQGALGYGYTF.

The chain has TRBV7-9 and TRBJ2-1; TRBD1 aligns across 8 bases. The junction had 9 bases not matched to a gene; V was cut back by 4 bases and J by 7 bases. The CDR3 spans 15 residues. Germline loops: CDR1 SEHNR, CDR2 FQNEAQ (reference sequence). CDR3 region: CASSSDRGITNEQFF. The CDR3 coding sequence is TGTGCCAGCAGCTCCGACAGGGGAATAACAAATGAGCAGTTCTTC.

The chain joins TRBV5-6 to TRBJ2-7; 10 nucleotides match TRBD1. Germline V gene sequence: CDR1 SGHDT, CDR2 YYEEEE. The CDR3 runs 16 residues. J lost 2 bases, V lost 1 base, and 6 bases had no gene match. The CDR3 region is CASSLLFGQGAYEQYF. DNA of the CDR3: TGTGCCAGCAGCTTGTTGTTCGGACAGGGGGCCTACGAGCAGTACTTC.

The CDR3 DNA reads TGTGCCTGGAGTCGGGACACGATCTATGGCTACACCTTC. Encoded protein: CAWSRDTIYGYTF. This chain joins TRBV30 and TRBJ1-2, with a tentative D call TRBD1 (6 bases). CDR3 length equals 13 residues. Germline V gene data show CDR1 as GTSNPN and CDR2 as SVGIG (reference sequence). Trimming shortened V by 2 bases and J by 4 bases, and 11 bases separated the two germline ends.

Here the CDR3 DNA reads TGTGCCAGCAGTGAAGCTCCCGGGACACCTACGCAGTATTTT. Its translation: CASSEAPGTPTQYF. This rearrangement joins TRBV2 to TRBJ2-3; maybe TRBD1 (6 bases). The germline V gene encodes CDR1 SNHLY and CDR2 FYNNEI. CDR3 length: 14 residues. The V gene lost 0 bases and the J gene lost 8 bases, with 12 bases spanning the gap. Full variable domain (rest looked up from reference TRBV2 and TRBJ2-3): EPEVTQTPSHQVTQMGQEVILRCVPISNHLYFYWYRQILGQKVEFLVSFYNNEISEKSEIFDDQFSVERPDGSNFTLKIRSTKLEDSAMYFCASSEAPGTPTQYFGPGTRLTVL.

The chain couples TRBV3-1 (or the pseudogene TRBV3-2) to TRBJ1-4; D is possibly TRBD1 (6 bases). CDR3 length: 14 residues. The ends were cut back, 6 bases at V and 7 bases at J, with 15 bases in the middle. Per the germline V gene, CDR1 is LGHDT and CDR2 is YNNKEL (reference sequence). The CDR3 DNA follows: TGTGCCAGCAGTCCGATAGGGGGTGGTGAAAAACTGTTTTTT. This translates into CASSPIGGGEKLFF.

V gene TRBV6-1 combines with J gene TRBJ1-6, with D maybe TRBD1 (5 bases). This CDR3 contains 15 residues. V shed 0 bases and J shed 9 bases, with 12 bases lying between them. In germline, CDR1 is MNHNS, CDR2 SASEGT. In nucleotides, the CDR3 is TGTGCCAGCAGTGAAGCGGGGGGATCCGGTTCACCCCTCCACTTT. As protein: CASSEAGGSGSPLHF.

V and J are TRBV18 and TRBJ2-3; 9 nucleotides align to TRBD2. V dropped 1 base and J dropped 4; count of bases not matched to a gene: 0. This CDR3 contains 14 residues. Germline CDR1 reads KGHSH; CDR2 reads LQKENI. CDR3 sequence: CASSPRLAADTQYF. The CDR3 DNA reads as TGTGCCAGCTCACCACGACTAGCGGCAGATACGCAGTATTTT. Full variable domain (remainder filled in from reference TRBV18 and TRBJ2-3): NAGVMQNPRHLVRRRGQEARLRCSPMKGHSHVYWYRQLPEEGLKFMVYLQKENIIDESGMPKERFSAEFPKEGPSILRIQQVVRGDSAAYFCASSPRLAADTQYFGPGTRLTVL.

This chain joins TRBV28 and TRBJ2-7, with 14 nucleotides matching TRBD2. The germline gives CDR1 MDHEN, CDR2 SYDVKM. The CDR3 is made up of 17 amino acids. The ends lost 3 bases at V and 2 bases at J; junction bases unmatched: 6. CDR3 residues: CASSFGGTSGRPYEQYF. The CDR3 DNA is TGTGCCAGCAGTTTTGGCGGGACTAGCGGGAGACCCTACGAGCAGTACTTC. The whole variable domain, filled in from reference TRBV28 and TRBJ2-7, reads DVKVTQSSRYLVKRTGEKVFLECVQDMDHENMFWYRQDPGLGLRLIYFSYDVKMKEKGDIPEGYSVSREKKERFSLILESASTNQTSMYLCASSFGGTSGRPYEQYFGPGTRLTVT.

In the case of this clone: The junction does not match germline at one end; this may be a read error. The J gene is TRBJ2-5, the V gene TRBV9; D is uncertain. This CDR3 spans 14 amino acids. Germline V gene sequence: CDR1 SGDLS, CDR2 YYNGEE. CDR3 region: CASSVGHPQGTQYF. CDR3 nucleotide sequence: TGTGCCAGCAGCGTAGGACACCCGCAAGGGACCCAGTACTTC.

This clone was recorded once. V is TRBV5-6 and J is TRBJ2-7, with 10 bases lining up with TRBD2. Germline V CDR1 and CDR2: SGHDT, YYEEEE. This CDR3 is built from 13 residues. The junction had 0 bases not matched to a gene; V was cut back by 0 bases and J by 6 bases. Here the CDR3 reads CASSLGLAGEQYF. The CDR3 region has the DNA TGTGCCAGCAGCTTGGGACTAGCGGGCGAGCAGTACTTC.

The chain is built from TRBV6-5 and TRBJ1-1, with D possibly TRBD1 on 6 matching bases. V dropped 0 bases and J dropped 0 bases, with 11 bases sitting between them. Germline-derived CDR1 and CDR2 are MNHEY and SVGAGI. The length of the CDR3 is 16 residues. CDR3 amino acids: CASSYSYDRMNTEAFF. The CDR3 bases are TGTGCCAGCAGTTACTCCTACGACAGGATGAACACTGAAGCTTTCTTT.

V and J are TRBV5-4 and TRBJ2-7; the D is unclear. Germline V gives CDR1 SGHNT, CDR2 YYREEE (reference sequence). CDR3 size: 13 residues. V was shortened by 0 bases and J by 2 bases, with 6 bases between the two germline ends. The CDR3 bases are TGTGCCAGCAGCTTGGAGGAGACCTACGAGCAGTACTTC. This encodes CASSLEETYEQYF. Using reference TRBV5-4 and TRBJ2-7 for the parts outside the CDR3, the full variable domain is ETGVTQSPTHLIKTRGQQVTLRCSSQSGHNTVSWYQQALGQGPQFIFQYYREEENGRGNFPPRFSGLQFPNYSSELNVNALELDDSALYLCASSLEETYEQYFGPGTRLTVT.

DNA of the CDR3: TGTGCCATCAGCGTCGACAGGGTCAACAATCAGCCCCAGCATTTT. Protein product: CAISVDRVNNQPQHF. The rearrangement links TRBV10-3 to TRBJ1-5; 7 nucleotides align to TRBD1. The V segment lost 6 bases and the J segment 3 bases; nucleotides outside the gene matches: 8. Germline CDR1 and CDR2: ENHRY and SYGVKD. The CDR3 totals 15 residues.

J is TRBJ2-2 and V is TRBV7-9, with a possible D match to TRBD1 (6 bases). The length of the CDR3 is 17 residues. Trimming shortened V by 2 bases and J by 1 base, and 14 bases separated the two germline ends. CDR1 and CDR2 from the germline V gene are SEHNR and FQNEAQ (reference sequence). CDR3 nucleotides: TGTGCCAGCAGCTTACCTCGCCTGACAGGGAACACCGGGGAGCTGTTTTTT. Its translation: CASSLPRLTGNTGELFF.

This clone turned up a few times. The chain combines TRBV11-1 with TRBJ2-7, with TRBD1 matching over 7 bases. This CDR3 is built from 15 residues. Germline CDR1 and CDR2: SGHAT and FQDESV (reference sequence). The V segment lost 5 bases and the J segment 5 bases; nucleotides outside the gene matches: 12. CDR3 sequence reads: CASSRGGRGRNEQYF. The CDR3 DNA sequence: TGTGCCAGCAGCCGAGGGGGCAGGGGAAGAAACGAGCAGTACTTC. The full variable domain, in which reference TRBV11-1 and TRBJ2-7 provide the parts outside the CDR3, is EAEVAQSPRYKITEKSQAVAFWCDPISGHATLYWYRQILGQGPELLVQFQDESVVDDSQLPKDRFSAERLKGVDSTLKIQPAELGDSAMYLCASSRGGRGRNEQYFGPGTRLTVT.

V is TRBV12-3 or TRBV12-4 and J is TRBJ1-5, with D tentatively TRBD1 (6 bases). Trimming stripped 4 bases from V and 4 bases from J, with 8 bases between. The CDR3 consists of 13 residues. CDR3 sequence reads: CASSSQGNQPQHF. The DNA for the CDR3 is TGTGCCAGCAGTTCCCAGGGGAATCAGCCCCAGCATTTT.

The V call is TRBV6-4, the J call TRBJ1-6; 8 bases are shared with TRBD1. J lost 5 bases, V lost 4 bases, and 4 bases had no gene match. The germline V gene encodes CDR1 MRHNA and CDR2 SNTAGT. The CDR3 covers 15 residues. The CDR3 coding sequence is TGTGCCAGCAGTGCGACAGGGGACGATAATTCACCCCTCCACTTT. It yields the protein CASSATGDDNSPLHF.